This T cell receptor beta chain came from a study of neurological immune-mediated disorders. This clonotype was seen many times. Its specificity is unknown. The study's findings and limits: Private repertoires in all groups were suggested by the finding that expanded clones across subjects shared no CDR3 amino acid sequences. Repertoires from 18 of 34 multiple sclerosis patients grouped phylogenetically into a related-CDR3 cluster, suggesting a possible signature.

Specified time point: longitudinal time-point 3. For the unsorted libraries, 2 million PBMCs stored at -80 C served as input. V lost 7 bases, J lost 6 bases, and 9 bases stayed unmatched. Germline CDR1 is SGHTA and CDR2 is FQGNSA. The CDR3 has 14 residues. 5'RACE employing 10-nucleotide random UMIs yielded the cDNA. TCRdb passed the 5' RACE reads through MiXCR, listing each CDR3 protein once. This table has about 84,000 distinct CDR3 sequences, roughly 4.5% appearing once. This chain links TRBV7-2 with TRBJ2-1; 7 bases align to TRBD1. The sequence came from a woman aged 55-69 years with multiple sclerosis. Sequencing was done on a sample of PBMCs. The CDR3 protein is CASKGGEVGNEQFF. The CDR3 DNA reads TGTGCCAGCAAAGGGGGCGAGGTTGGCAATGAGCAGTTCTTC.